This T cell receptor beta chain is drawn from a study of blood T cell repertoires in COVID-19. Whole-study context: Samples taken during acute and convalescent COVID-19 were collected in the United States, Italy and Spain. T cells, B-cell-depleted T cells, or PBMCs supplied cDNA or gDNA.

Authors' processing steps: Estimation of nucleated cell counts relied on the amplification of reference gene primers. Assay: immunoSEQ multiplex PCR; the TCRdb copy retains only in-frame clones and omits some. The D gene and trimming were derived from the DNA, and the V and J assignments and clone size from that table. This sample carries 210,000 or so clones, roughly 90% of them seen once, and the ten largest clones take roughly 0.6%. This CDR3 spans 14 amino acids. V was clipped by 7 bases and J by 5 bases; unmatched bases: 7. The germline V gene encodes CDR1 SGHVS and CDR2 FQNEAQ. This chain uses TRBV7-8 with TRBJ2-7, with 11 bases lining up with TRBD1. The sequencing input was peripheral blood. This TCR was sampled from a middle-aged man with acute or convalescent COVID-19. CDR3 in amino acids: CASTRDRGLNEQYF. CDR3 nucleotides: TGTGCCAGCACCCGGGACAGGGGGTTGAACGAGCAGTACTTC.